These 18 T cell receptor beta chains came from one sample sequenced in a study of cytomegalovirus exposure and HLA in healthy donors. The PCR used 60 Vbeta and 13 Jbeta primers. Assay used: immunoSEQ multiplex PCR; TCRdb lists only in-frame clones, some missing. The sample contains about 120,000 clones, about 80% of which appear only once. The sequenced material came from PBMCs. Source of these receptors: a man aged 30 to 45 in good health and CMV-seropositive.

The chain couples TRBV5-1 to TRBJ2-2, with 10 bases identical to TRBD1. Per the germline V gene, CDR1 is SGHRS and CDR2 is YFSETQ. The J segment lost 7 bases and the V segment lost 4 bases, leaving 4 bases of the junction unmatched. This CDR3 has 14 residues. In nucleotides, the CDR3 is TGCGCCAGCAGCCCGGGACAGGGGATCGGGGAGCTGTTTTTT. As protein: CASSPGQGIGELFF.

This chain connects TRBV9 to TRBJ1-2; D is perhaps TRBD1 (6 bases). Trimming pared 3 bases from V and 7 bases from J, leaving 7 bases between. The germline gives CDR1 SGDLS, CDR2 YYNGEE. This CDR3 region has 11 residues. Written as DNA, the CDR3 is TGTGCCAGCAGCGACAGGGTTGGCTACACCTTC. This codes for CASSDRVGYTF.

The chain uses TRBV27 and TRBJ2-1, with D possibly matching TRBD2 (6 bases). Germline V gene sequence: CDR1 MNHEY, CDR2 SMNVEV (reference sequence). Trimming shortened V by 5 bases and J by 9 bases, and 17 bases separated the two germline ends. The CDR3 covers 14 residues. The CDR3 nucleotides are TGTGCCAGCAGTGCGGACGCTCGGAGGGGTGAGCAGTTCTTC. Protein sequence: CASSADARRGEQFF.

This chain connects TRBV18 to TRBJ2-3, with 7 positions matching TRBD1. Germline CDR1 and CDR2: KGHSH and LQKENI. The CDR3 loop spans 16 amino acids. The J segment lost 5 bases and the V segment lost 3 bases, leaving 11 bases of the junction unmatched. The CDR3 nucleotides read TGTGCCAGCTCACCTCCCGGGACAGTTCAAGGAGATACGCAGTATTTT. It codes for CASSPPGTVQGDTQYF.

This clone was recorded a few times. The chain employs TRBV5-6 and TRBJ2-7, with 10 bases fitting TRBD1. Looked up from germline, CDR1 is SGHDT and CDR2 is YYEEEE. The CDR3 is made up of 16 amino acids. The J segment lost 7 bases and the V segment lost 5 bases, leaving 15 bases of the junction unmatched. CDR3 sequence reads: CASRRSKTGGAEEQYF. CDR3 nucleotide sequence: TGTGCCAGCAGGCGGAGTAAGACAGGGGGCGCGGAGGAGCAGTACTTC.

This clone showed up just once. This sample also contains other DNA sequences that code for the same CDR3. This chain connects TRBV5-1 to TRBJ2-7, with a possible D match to TRBD1 (6 bases). The V gene lost 0 bases and the J gene lost 1 base, with 11 bases spanning the gap. Germline loops: CDR1 SGHRS, CDR2 YFSETQ. CDR3 size: 15 residues. Here the CDR3 DNA reads TGCGCCAGCAGCTTGGTTGGGGGCGGTTCCTACGAGCAGTACTTC. Its protein is CASSLVGGGSYEQYF.

This chain links TRBV2 with TRBJ2-5; perhaps TRBD1 as D (5 bases). Trimming shortened V by 6 bases and J by 11 bases, and 19 bases separated the two germline ends. The length of the CDR3 is 13 residues. Germline CDR1 reads SNHLY; CDR2 reads FYNNEI. The CDR3 DNA follows: TGTGCCAGCAGCCCTGGGGCCGGGCCTGGGCAGTACTTC. Protein: CASSPGAGPGQYF.

As for this clone: The sample has other DNA sequences that encode this CDR3 too. The V call is TRBV5-6, the J call TRBJ1-2; no clear D gene. Per germline, CDR1 SGHDT and CDR2 YYEEEE. Trimming took off 1 base at V and 8 bases at J, with 15 bases between the two ends. The CDR3 extends over 14 amino acids. The CDR3 here is CASSLLAGRLGYTF. The CDR3 DNA follows: TGTGCCAGCAGCTTGCTGGCGGGCCGCCTAGGCTACACCTTC.

V and J are TRBV5-1 and TRBJ2-5; the match to TRBD1 covers 8 bases. This CDR3 has 14 residues. The germline V gene encodes CDR1 SGHRS and CDR2 YFSETQ. J gave up 4 bases and V 5 bases, and 7 bases lay outside the gene matches. The CDR3 coding sequence is TGCGCCAGCAGACAACAGGGGGACGTAGAGACCCAGTACTTC. Its protein product is CASRQQGDVETQYF. The full variable domain, in which reference TRBV5-1 and TRBJ2-5 provide the parts outside the CDR3, is KAGVTQTPRYLIKTRGQQVTLSCSPISGHRSVSWYQQTPGQGLQFLFEYFSETQRNKGNFPGRFSGRQFSNSRSEMNVSTLELGDSALYLCASRQQGDVETQYFGPGTRLLVL.

CDR3 loop: CASSLGGTGNYGYTF. The CDR3 nucleotides are TGTGCCAGCAGCTTGGGAGGGACAGGGAACTATGGCTACACCTTC. V is TRBV5-6 and J is TRBJ1-2, with 9 bases fitting TRBD1. The germline V gene has CDR1 SGHDT and CDR2 YYEEEE. The CDR3 length is 15 residues. V dropped 0 bases and J dropped 2; count of bases not matched to a gene: 2. Based on the CDR3 plus reference TRBV5-6 and TRBJ1-2, the full variable domain is DAGVTQSPTHLIKTRGQQVTLRCSPKSGHDTVSWYQQALGQGPQFIFQYYEEEERQRGNFPDRFSGHQFPNYSSELNVNALLLGDSALYLCASSLGGTGNYGYTFGSGTRLTVV.

The V and J genes are TRBV10-3 and TRBJ1-2, with TRBD1 matching over 8 bases. The V segment lost 3 bases and the J segment 1 base; nucleotides outside the gene matches: 10. The CDR3 extends over 17 amino acids. Germline V gives CDR1 ENHRY, CDR2 SYGVKD. CDR3 sequence (DNA): TGTGCCATCAGTGATTTACTAGACAGGGGAAGTAACTATGGCTACACCTTC. Residues: CAISDLLDRGSNYGYTF.

The chain has TRBV5-1 and TRBJ2-7, with a possible D match to TRBD1 (6 bases). This CDR3 has 13 residues. Trimming shortened V by 4 bases and J by 4 bases, and 12 bases separated the two germline ends. CDR1 is SGHRS and CDR2 is YFSETQ in the germline V gene. CDR3 region: CASSLYREYEQYF. CDR3 nucleotide sequence: TGCGCCAGCAGCCTATACAGGGAATACGAGCAGTACTTC.

The chain recombines TRBV27 with TRBJ2-5; D not certain. The V and J ends lost 4 bases and 5 bases respectively, with 8 bases between them. This CDR3 contains 12 residues. Germline V gene sequence: CDR1 MNHEY, CDR2 SMNVEV (reference sequence). The CDR3 region has the DNA TGTGCCAGCAGTTCCTACGGGGAGACCCAGTACTTC. Translation gives CASSSYGETQYF.

V and J are TRBV25-1 and TRBJ1-1; possible D gene TRBD1, 6 bases. V was shortened by 2 bases and J by 0 bases, with 7 bases between the two germline ends. The CDR3 extends over 14 amino acids. The germline V gene has CDR1 MGHDK and CDR2 SYGVNS. This CDR3 is CASSEGQMNTEAFF. In DNA form, the CDR3 reads TGTGCCAGCAGTGAAGGACAGATGAACACTGAAGCTTTCTTT.

The rearrangement uses TRBV7-6 and TRBJ2-3; TRBD2 is a possible D gene (7 bases). The V gene lost 11 bases and the J gene lost 1 base, with 22 bases spanning the gap. Germline CDR1 and CDR2: SGHVS and FNYEAQ. The CDR3 spans 16 residues. The CDR3 is CASGLAGAGGTDTQYF. CDR3 DNA: TGTGCCTCGGGGTTGGCGGGGGCAGGTGGCACAGATACGCAGTATTTT.

This clone was seen just once. This chain uses TRBV29-1 with TRBJ2-7; 8 nucleotides align to TRBD2. Trimming took 7 bases from V and 0 from J; bases not matched to a gene: 2. Germline V gene sequence: CDR1 SQVTM, CDR2 ANQGSEA. The CDR3 is made up of 12 amino acids. In nucleotides, the CDR3 is TGCAGCGCAGGACTAGCCTCCTACGAGCAGTACTTC. Encoded protein: CSAGLASYEQYF.

The rearrangement links TRBV9 to TRBJ1-6, with TRBD1 matching over 8 bases. The V gene end was trimmed by 0 bases and the J gene end by 7 bases; junction bases not matched to a gene: 0. Germline loops: CDR1 SGDLS, CDR2 YYNGEE. The CDR3 consists of 14 residues. The CDR3 nucleotides are TGTGCCAGCAGCGTAGGACAGGGGAATTCACCCCTCCACTTT. This gives the protein CASSVGQGNSPLHF.

In its sample, this clone was seen a few times. This chain connects TRBV6-1 to TRBJ1-1, with TRBD1 matching 8 bases. Per the germline V gene, CDR1 is MNHNS and CDR2 is SASEGT. J gave up 7 bases and V 0 bases, and 7 bases lay outside the gene matches. The CDR3 sequence is 15 residues long. CDR3 sequence: CASSEALPGGVEAFF. CDR3 DNA sequence: TGTGCCAGCAGTGAAGCGCTTCCAGGGGGCGTTGAAGCTTTCTTT.